What follows are 13 T cell receptor beta chains derived from one specimen sequenced in a study of patients and donors after allogeneic stem cell transplantation. TCRdb reprocessed the RT-PCR reads with MiXCR, giving one entry per CDR3 protein. The sample gives about 960,000 distinct CDR3 sequences, about 20% of which show up once; around 6% is in the top ten. Material for sequencing was blood, either unsorted or a sorted T cell fraction (not recorded which). These receptors all come from a human donor who was either an allogeneic HSCT recipient or a stem cell or donor lymphocyte infusion donor (not recorded which). It is not recorded whose cells these are; they may come from a transplant donor.

This chain's CDR3 is CASSLSGTDNQPQHF. The CDR3, as DNA: TGTGCCAGCAGCTTATCCGGGACTGACAATCAGCCCCAGCATTTT. The V gene is TRBV11-2, the J gene TRBJ1-5; D possibly corresponds to TRBD1 (5 bases). The length of the CDR3 is 15 residues. Germline V gives CDR1 SGHAT, CDR2 FQNNGV. V was trimmed by 2 bases and J by 3 bases, leaving 11 bases between them.

The V and J genes are TRBV5-1 and TRBJ2-1; D gene unclear. This CDR3 is built from 14 residues. Looked up from germline, CDR1 is SGHRS and CDR2 is YFSETQ. Trimming stripped 7 bases from V and 0 bases from J, with 11 bases between. The CDR3 here is CASSQQPSYNEQFF. In nucleotides, the CDR3 is TGCGCCAGCTCCCAGCAGCCCTCCTACAATGAGCAGTTCTTC. Full variable domain (remainder filled in from reference TRBV5-1 and TRBJ2-1): KAGVTQTPRYLIKTRGQQVTLSCSPISGHRSVSWYQQTPGQGLQFLFEYFSETQRNKGNFPGRFSGRQFSNSRSEMNVSTLELGDSALYLCASSQQPSYNEQFFGPGTRLTVL.

This clonotype was seen many times. The chain is built from TRBV4-1 and TRBJ2-1; 12 nucleotides match TRBD2. The germline V gene has CDR1 MGHRA and CDR2 YSYEKL. This CDR3 spans 19 amino acids. After removal of 1 base from V and 4 bases from J, the junction contained 11 bases not matched to a gene. In DNA form, the CDR3 reads TGCGCCAGCAGCCAAGGGGGGCTAGCGGGGGGGCACTCTTACAATGAGCAGTTCTTC. As protein: CASSQGGLAGGHSYNEQFF.

The CDR3 region is CASTLGQGAGEQYF. CDR3 coding DNA: TGTGCCAGCACCCTCGGACAGGGGGCGGGAGAGCAGTACTTC. The V call is TRBV12-3 or TRBV12-4, the J call TRBJ2-7; 11 nucleotides match TRBD1. The CDR3 consists of 14 residues. With V trimmed by 7 bases and J by 7 bases, 9 bases remained unmatched.

The sample holds a few counts of this clonotype. The chain is built from TRBV27 and TRBJ2-7, with TRBD1 identical over 10 bases. This CDR3 is built from 16 residues. J was trimmed by 4 bases and V by 3 bases; bases with no gene match: 9. Looked up from germline, CDR1 is MNHEY and CDR2 is SMNVEV (reference sequence). The CDR3 DNA reads as TGTGCCAGCAGTTTCTCGACCGGGACAGGGGTTTACGAGCAGTACTTC. Translated, it gives CASSFSTGTGVYEQYF.

V and J are TRBV12-3 or TRBV12-4 and TRBJ2-7; D uncertain. Trimming left V 3 bases short and J 5 bases short, with 14 bases between. The CDR3 consists of 14 residues. The CDR3 is CASSFLGKADEQYF. CDR3 in DNA: TGTGCCAGCAGTTTCTTGGGGAAGGCTGACGAGCAGTACTTC.

This clonotype came up a few times. The V and J genes are TRBV12-3 or TRBV12-4 and TRBJ2-5, with TRBD1 matching 11 bases. There are 14 residues in the CDR3. V trimming: 6 bases; J trimming: 4 bases; junction bases outside the gene matches: 4. The CDR3, as DNA: TGTGCCAGCAGCTGGGACAGGGGGAGAGAGACCCAGTACTTC. Translation: CASSWDRGRETQYF.

This chain links TRBV5-5 with TRBJ2-5; D gene ambiguous. Germline lookup yields CDR1 SGHKS and CDR2 YYEKEE (reference sequence). The V end was cut by 4 bases, the J end by 3 bases, with 13 bases between. The CDR3 extends over 14 amino acids. This CDR3 is CASSPRIREETQYF. DNA of the CDR3: TGTGCCAGCAGCCCACGGATAAGGGAAGAGACCCAGTACTTC.

The chain couples TRBV18 to TRBJ1-4; perhaps TRBD1 as D (6 bases). This CDR3 contains 18 residues. Trimming stripped 3 bases from V and 4 bases from J, with 21 bases between. Germline CDR1 and CDR2: KGHSH and LQKENI. The CDR3 nucleotides are TGTGCCAGCTCACCGCGACCTCCAGGGGCGGTTAATAATGAAAAACTGTTTTTT. Translating it yields CASSPRPPGAVNNEKLFF.

Of note for this clonotype: A junction boundary mismatches the germline segment, possibly from a read error. This chain connects TRBV12-3 or TRBV12-4 to TRBJ1-2, with unresolved D. The CDR3 runs to 14 residues. CDR3 region: CARSSQPANYGYTF. DNA for the CDR3: TGTGCCAGAAGTTCACAGCCAGCTAACTATGGCTACACCTTC.

This clonotype was observed a handful of times. The chain has TRBV27 and TRBJ1-1; 9 nucleotides match TRBD1. Unmatched junction bases numbered 15, after V lost 1 base and J lost 6 bases. Germline V CDR1 and CDR2: MNHEY, SMNVEV (reference sequence). The CDR3 runs 18 residues. In DNA, the CDR3 is TGTGCCAGCAGTTTATTGGGGAGACAGGGGGGAAGCGAATCTGAAGCTTTCTTT. Protein: CASSLLGRQGGSESEAFF.

The J gene is TRBJ2-2, the V gene TRBV7-6; D possibly corresponds to TRBD2 (6 bases). The V end was cut by 4 bases, the J end by 7 bases, with 19 bases between. CDR1 and CDR2 (germline): SGHVS, FNYEAQ. The CDR3 sequence is 16 residues long. The CDR3 spells CASSSETSRSFGELFF. The CDR3 region has the DNA TGTGCCAGCAGCTCAGAGACTAGTAGGTCATTCGGGGAGCTGTTTTTT.

This clonotype was found many times. V usage is TRBV12-3 or TRBV12-4 and J usage is TRBJ2-7; D call uncertain. The CDR3 contains 12 residues. V gave up 8 bases and J gave up 3 bases, with 11 bases separating them. The CDR3 reads CASALRRYEQYF. The CDR3 DNA is TGTGCCAGCGCCCTGAGGCGCTACGAGCAGTACTTC.